The entry that follows covers one T cell receptor beta chain sequence. This clone is classified as medium-sized (0.01 to 0.1%). The specificity of this receptor is unknown. No much larger clone exists at a distance of one base, and base qualities are not known. V drops 6 bases and J drops 4 bases, leaving 15 bases in between. CDR1 and CDR2, per the germline V gene, are SNHLY and FYNNEI. The CDR3 contains 14 residues, cysteine and phenylalanine counted. Only the CDR3 portion is preserved as DNA: 42 bases, with reading frame beginning at the first base. In the prospective study, participants were roughly 18 to 100 years old, resided in about two dozen geographic areas of the United States, and were enrolled through a virtual design. In the prospective study, participants were assigned to cohorts based on the clinical history participants reported in a screening survey and a study questionnaire. For ImmuneRACE Cohort 3, a participant was defined as recovered based on two consecutive negative NP/OP PCR tests, clearance by a healthcare professional, or resolution of symptoms. In the prospective study, whole blood, serum and a nasopharyngeal or oropharyngeal swab were collected from each participant by mobile phlebotomists. Prospective study participants could optionally give additional blood draws and questionnaires over an approximately 2-month period. Blood samples from the prospective study were shipped frozen or at room temperature prior to DNA extraction.

This entry comes from a study of blood T cell repertoires in COVID-19 (TCRdb year 2020). A note on the overall study: The collaborator samples originated in the United States, Italy and Spain and spanned the acute and convalescent phases of COVID-19. The prospective study material was composed of cDNA or gDNA derived from T cells, B-cell-depleted T cells, or PBMCs. Subjects who had been exposed to COVID-19, were actively infected with it, or had recovered from it provided the deeply sampled blood TCRbeta repertoires that made up the dataset. The repertoires were made available in a free public database intended to serve as a resource for research on the immune response to SARS-CoV-2. Samples came from the ongoing ImmuneRACE study (first 160 participants) plus 1,254 subjects from 6 global collaborators. A de-identified subject ID, COVID-19 status, age in years and sex were almost always included in the sample metadata. Where HLA class I and class II types were available, the types were taken from metadata supplied by the sample provider, not from assay-based typing.

The paper's findings and limits, for the study overall: The quantity of clinical and demographic metadata differed by source and by participant and was supplied without curation.

The immunoSEQ Assay, a bias-controlled multiplex PCR, was used to amplify TCRbeta CDR3 regions from genomic DNA. In the authors' own workflow: The number of nucleated cells in each sample was estimated from the amplification of reference gene primers within the assay. Sequence reads were collapsed and filtered to measure the absolute abundance of every unique TCRbeta CDR3 rearrangement. For each sample, productive Simpson clonality was calculated by taking the square root of Simpson's diversity index across productive rearrangements. The immuneACCESS repertoire file appears here via TCRdb, limited to in-frame rearrangements. These files lack a portion of the clones; in checked studies, under half of the deficit traces to unresolved V genes, and the cause of the others is not known. V and J calls and clone size are those listed in that table; D and trimming were worked out from the DNA. The sample includes some 180,000 clones, with approximately 85% observed a single time. Clones ranked in the top ten supply approximately 6.2% of the sample.

Rearrangement joined TRBV2 to TRBJ1-1; 6 matching bases give a weak D call of TRBD1. The clonotype comes from a man aged 35 to 55 who had recovered from COVID-19. The sample consisted of PBMCs or T cells enriched from blood (not recorded which). The DNA sequence is as follows: TGTGCCAGCAGCCTATTACAGGGATTCACTGAAGCTTTCTTT. Translated, this gives CASSLLQGFTEAFF.